This T cell receptor beta chain comes out of a study of T cells in Graves' hyperthyroidism and ophthalmopathy. Uncontrolled infection, other autoimmune disease, pregnancy and lactation each barred patients from inclusion. This clonotype appeared many times. Regions amplified from RNA transcripts were the TCR beta CDR3 regions. Researchers ran a first-round RT-PCR on the TCR CDR3 using the HTBI primer set. TCRdb passed the multiplex PCR reads through MiXCR, listing each CDR3 protein once. The data contain roughly 520,000 distinct CDR3 sequences, roughly a quarter of them seen just once; the ten biggest clones take up about 11%. Material for sequencing was blood. This TCR was recovered from a woman aged 25 to 45 with Graves' ophthalmopathy.

CDR3 sequence reads: CASSYSPDGVNTEAFF. The CDR3 bases are TGTGCCAGCAGTTACTCCCCGGACGGGGTGAACACTGAAGCTTTCTTT. The V call is TRBV6-2 or TRBV6-3, the J call TRBJ1-1; no clear D. CDR1 is MNHEY, CDR2 SVGEGT, per germline. The ends were cut back, 0 bases at V and 0 bases at J, with 11 bases in the middle. The CDR3 has 16 residues.